This T cell receptor (beta chain) comes out of a study of post-analysis software for immune sequencing data. Overall study findings and caveats: Patients with multiple sclerosis recorded significantly lower normalized Chao1 diversity than controls, the study found. There were roughly 5 TRBV segments more frequent in patients than controls, and TRBV5-6, TRBV5-1 and TRBV20-1 were among them.

cDNA libraries of TCR beta carried unique molecular identifiers. MiXCR, run by TCRdb on the PCR reads, gives a single entry per CDR3 protein. The data hold approximately 400,000 distinct CDR3 sequences, with approximately 38% observed a single time. The V gene lost 0 bases and the J gene lost 4 bases, with 12 bases spanning the gap. Germline CDR1 is LGHNA and CDR2 is YNFKEQ. The CDR3 is made up of 15 amino acids. This clonotype has more than one count but fewer than ten. Its antigen is currently unknown. The V call is TRBV4-2, the J call TRBJ1-2, with D possibly TRBD1 on 5 matching bases. This sequence originates from a girl aged 5-17 years with multiple sclerosis. The sample consisted of blood. The CDR3 loop reads CASSQDPGLGYGYTF. CDR3 bases: TGTGCCAGCAGCCAAGATCCGGGGCTAGGCTATGGCTACACCTTC.